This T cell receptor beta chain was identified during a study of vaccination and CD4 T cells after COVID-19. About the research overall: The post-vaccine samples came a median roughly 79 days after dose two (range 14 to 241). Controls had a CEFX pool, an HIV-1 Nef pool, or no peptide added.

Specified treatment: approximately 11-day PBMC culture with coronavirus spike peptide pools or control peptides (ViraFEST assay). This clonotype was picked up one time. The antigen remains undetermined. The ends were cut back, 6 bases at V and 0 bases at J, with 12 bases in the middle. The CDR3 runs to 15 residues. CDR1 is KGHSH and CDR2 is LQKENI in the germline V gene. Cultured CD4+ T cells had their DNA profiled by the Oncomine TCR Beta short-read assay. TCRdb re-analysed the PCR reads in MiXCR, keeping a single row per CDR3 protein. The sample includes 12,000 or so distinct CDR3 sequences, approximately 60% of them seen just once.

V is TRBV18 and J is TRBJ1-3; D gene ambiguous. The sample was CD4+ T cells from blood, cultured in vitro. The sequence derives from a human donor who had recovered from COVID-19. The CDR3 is CASSKGVGSGNTIYF. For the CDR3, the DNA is TGTGCCAGCTCTAAGGGTGTCGGCTCTGGAAACACCATATATTTT.